Below, one TCR beta chain is given with its context. Its target is not known. These data belong to a study of shared clonotypes between healthy human individuals. Study-wide points: A generally larger estimated richness was seen in naive subsets than in memory subsets. Deeper or shallower sequencing was expected to change how clonotypes are shared among donors. Generation of non-shared clonotypes was less probable than generation of clonotypes shared by all four donors.

Naive-designated CD8 cells lacked CD45RO, were positively enriched for CCR7, and omitted terminally differentiated effector memory CD45RA+ cells. Produced via immunoSEQ multiplex PCR; TCRdb's table is partial and in-frame only. Among around 2,000,000 clones listed, approximately 94% were seen once. The CDR3 covers 15 residues. In germline, CDR1 is SGHRS, CDR2 YFSETQ. V was clipped by 7 bases and J by 8 bases; unmatched bases: 16. The sample consisted of naive CD8+ T cells from PBMCs. This sequence joins TRBV5-1 and TRBJ1-2; 8 nucleotides line up with TRBD1. This clonotype originated in a man younger than 35 in good health. Some clones in this sample may be carry-over from other donors' samples. The CDR3 loop is CASWGPQGASSGYTF. DNA for the CDR3: TGCGCCAGCTGGGGGCCCCAGGGGGCATCGAGCGGCTACACCTTC.